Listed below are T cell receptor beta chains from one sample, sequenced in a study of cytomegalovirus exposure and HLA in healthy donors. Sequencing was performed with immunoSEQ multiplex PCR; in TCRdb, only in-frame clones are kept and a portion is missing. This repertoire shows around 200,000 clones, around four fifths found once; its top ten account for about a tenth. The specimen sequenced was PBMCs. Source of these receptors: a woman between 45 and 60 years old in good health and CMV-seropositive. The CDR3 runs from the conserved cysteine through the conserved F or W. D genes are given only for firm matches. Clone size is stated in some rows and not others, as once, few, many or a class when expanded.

CDR3 protein: CATGQGGGGQPQHF
CDR3 DNA: TGTGCCACCGGCCAGGGTGGGGGCGGACAGCCCCAGCATTTT
J gene: TRBJ1-5
clone size: NA
V gene: TRBV5-4
D gene: NA

CDR3 protein: CASSSTPVAGDSNQPQHF
CDR3 DNA: TGTGCCAGCAGTTCGACCCCCGTTGCGGGGGACAGCAATCAGCCCCAGCATTTT
J gene: TRBJ1-5
clone size: NA
V gene: TRBV27
D gene: NA

CDR3 protein: CASKKEITTGNTIYF
CDR3 DNA: TGTGCCAGCAAGAAGGAGATCACCACTGGAAACACCATATATTTT
J gene: TRBJ1-3
clone size: NA
V gene: TRBV2
D gene: NA

CDR3 protein: CASSSLTNYYGYTF
CDR3 DNA: TGTGCCAGCAGCTCCCTGACAAACTACTATGGCTACACCTTC
J gene: TRBJ1-2
clone size: NA
V gene: TRBV7-2
D gene: NA

CDR3 protein: CSVEKGGEQYF
CDR3 DNA: TGCAGCGTTGAAAAGGGAGGCGAGCAGTACTTC
J gene: TRBJ2-7
clone size: NA
V gene: TRBV29-1
D gene: NA

CDR3 protein: CASSLVTSLNTGELFF
CDR3 DNA: TGCGCCAGCAGCTTGGTGACATCCTTGAACACCGGGGAGCTGTTTTTT
J gene: TRBJ2-2
clone size: few
V gene: TRBV5-1
D gene: NA

CDR3 protein: CASSGAGYLSAGANVLTF
CDR3 DNA: TGTGCCAGCAGTGGGGCAGGGTATCTGTCGGCTGGGGCCAACGTCCTGACTTTC
J gene: TRBJ2-6
clone size: NA
V gene: TRBV28
D gene: NA

CDR3 protein: CASSAQTGDLGYF
CDR3 DNA: TGCGCCAGCAGCGCTCAAACAGGAGACTTAGGGTACTTC
J gene: TRBJ2-7
clone size: NA
V gene: TRBV5-1
D gene: NA

CDR3 protein: CASSVVSNSAGELFF
CDR3 DNA: TGTGCCAGCAGTGTCGTGTCGAACAGTGCCGGGGAGCTGTTTTTT
J gene: TRBJ2-2
clone size: NA
V gene: TRBV2
D gene: NA

CDR3 protein: CASSLPYEQYF
CDR3 DNA: TGTGCCAGCAGCCTTCCCTACGAGCAGTACTTC
J gene: TRBJ2-7
clone size: NA
V gene: TRBV28
D gene: NA

CDR3 protein: CASRTPTGNSYNEQFF
CDR3 DNA: TGTGCCAGCAGAACACCGACAGGGAACTCCTACAATGAGCAGTTCTTC
J gene: TRBJ2-1
clone size: NA
V gene: TRBV27
D gene: TRBD1

CDR3 protein: CASSPIRGEQYF
CDR3 DNA: TGTGCCAGCAGCCCCATTCGGGGGGAGCAGTACTTC
J gene: TRBJ2-7
clone size: NA
V gene: TRBV9
D gene: NA

CDR3 protein: CASSQDPGQGWYEQYF
CDR3 DNA: TGCGCCAGCAGCCAAGATCCCGGACAGGGATGGTACGAGCAGTACTTC
J gene: TRBJ2-7
clone size: NA
V gene: TRBV4-1
D gene: TRBD1

CDR3 protein: CASRYSGDHNYEQYF
CDR3 DNA: TGTGCCAGCAGGTATAGCGGGGATCATAATTACGAGCAGTACTTC
J gene: TRBJ2-7
clone size: NA
V gene: TRBV27
D gene: TRBD2

CDR3 protein: CAWSDRTGWSEAFF
CDR3 DNA: TGTGCCTGGAGCGATAGGACAGGGTGGAGTGAAGCTTTCTTT
J gene: TRBJ1-1
clone size: NA
V gene: TRBV30
D gene: TRBD1

CDR3 protein: CASSGQGRDSPLHF
CDR3 DNA: TGCGCCAGCAGCGGACAGGGTAGGGATTCACCCCTCCACTTT
J gene: TRBJ1-6
clone size: NA
V gene: TRBV5-1
D gene: TRBD1

CDR3 protein: CASLGAVQGYEQYF
CDR3 DNA: TGTGCCAGCCTTGGGGCGGTACAGGGTTACGAGCAGTACTTC
J gene: TRBJ2-7
clone size: NA
V gene: TRBV6-4
D gene: NA

CDR3 protein: CASSPSFDRATEAFF
CDR3 DNA: TGCGCCAGCAGCCCGAGTTTCGACAGGGCCACTGAAGCTTTCTTT
J gene: TRBJ1-1
clone size: few
V gene: TRBV4-1
D gene: TRBD1

CDR3 protein: CASTEGFVYNEQFF
CDR3 DNA: TGTGCCAGCACGGAGGGTTTCGTATACAATGAGCAGTTCTTC
J gene: TRBJ2-1
clone size: NA
V gene: TRBV9
D gene: NA

CDR3 protein: CASSPGGGADTQYF
CDR3 DNA: TGTGCCAGCAGCCCGGGCGGGGGGGCAGATACGCAGTATTTT
J gene: TRBJ2-3
clone size: NA
V gene: TRBV7-2
D gene: TRBD2

CDR3 protein: CASSTGLDEGEQFF
CDR3 DNA: TGTGCCAGCAGCACGGGACTGGACGAGGGTGAGCAGTTCTTC
J gene: TRBJ2-1
clone size: NA
V gene: TRBV27
D gene: NA

CDR3 protein: CASSPGQSREQYF
CDR3 DNA: TGTGCCAGCAGTCCAGGACAGTCCCGCGAGCAGTACTTC
J gene: TRBJ2-7
clone size: few
V gene: TRBV7-9
D gene: NA

CDR3 protein: CASSEYQGPGTYTF
CDR3 DNA: TGTGCCAGCAGTGAATATCAGGGGCCGGGGACGTACACCTTC
J gene: TRBJ1-2
clone size: NA
V gene: TRBV6-1
D gene: NA

CDR3 protein: CASSGAFGTGGGTEAFF
CDR3 DNA: TGTGCCAGCAGTGGAGCTTTTGGGACAGGGGGCGGCACTGAAGCTTTCTTT
J gene: TRBJ1-1
clone size: NA
V gene: TRBV2
D gene: TRBD1

CDR3 protein: CASSPPTSFDNKQFF
CDR3 DNA: TGTGCCAGCAGTCCGCCGACTAGTTTCGACAATAAGCAGTTCTTC
J gene: TRBJ2-1
clone size: NA
V gene: TRBV27
D gene: NA

CDR3 protein: CASSRQGHQPQHF
CDR3 DNA: TGTGCCAGCAGTCGACAGGGGCATCAGCCCCAGCATTTT
J gene: TRBJ1-5
clone size: NA
V gene: TRBV9
D gene: TRBD1

CDR3 protein: CASSSGTLGEQYF
CDR3 DNA: TGCGCCAGCAGCTCCGGGACACTCGGCGAGCAGTACTTC
J gene: TRBJ2-7
clone size: NA
V gene: TRBV5-1
D gene: NA

CDR3 protein: CAWSDSGRELFF
CDR3 DNA: TGTGCCTGGAGTGATAGCGGTCGGGAGCTGTTTTTT
J gene: TRBJ2-2
clone size: NA
V gene: TRBV30
D gene: NA

CDR3 protein: CASSLTVNTEAFF
CDR3 DNA: TGCGCCAGCAGCTTGACGGTGAACACTGAAGCTTTCTTT
J gene: TRBJ1-1
clone size: NA
V gene: TRBV5-1
D gene: NA

CDR3 protein: CASSPAQGTEAFF
CDR3 DNA: TGCGCCAGCAGCCCCGCCCAGGGCACTGAAGCTTTCTTT
J gene: TRBJ1-1
clone size: NA
V gene: TRBV5-1
D gene: NA

CDR3 protein: CASSREVPGTGELFF
CDR3 DNA: TGCGCCAGCAGCCGAGAGGTCCCGGGAACCGGGGAGCTGTTTTTT
J gene: TRBJ2-2
clone size: NA
V gene: TRBV4-1
D gene: NA

CDR3 protein: CACYGSYGYTF
CDR3 DNA: TGTGCCTGCTACGGGTCCTATGGCTACACCTTC
J gene: TRBJ1-2
clone size: NA
V gene: TRBV30
D gene: NA

CDR3 protein: CASSTGQGSSYGYTF
CDR3 DNA: TGCGCCAGCAGCACGGGACAGGGGTCCTCATATGGCTACACCTTC
J gene: TRBJ1-2
clone size: NA
V gene: TRBV5-1
D gene: TRBD1

CDR3 protein: CASSQEASGYQETQYF
CDR3 DNA: TGCGCCAGCAGCCAAGAAGCGTCTGGGTACCAAGAGACCCAGTACTTC
J gene: TRBJ2-5
clone size: NA
V gene: TRBV4-1
D gene: NA

CDR3 protein: CSVEAPGESQGYTF
CDR3 DNA: TGCAGCGTTGAAGCCCCAGGGGAATCGCAGGGCTACACCTTC
J gene: TRBJ1-2
clone size: NA
V gene: TRBV29-1
D gene: NA

CDR3 protein: CAIPGVWDLTYEQYF
CDR3 DNA: TGTGCCATTCCGGGGGTGTGGGATCTGACGTACGAGCAGTACTTC
J gene: TRBJ2-7
clone size: few
V gene: TRBV21-1
D gene: NA

CDR3 protein: CSVEALKRGGSYNEQFF
CDR3 DNA: TGCAGCGTTGAAGCATTAAAGCGGGGGGGCTCCTACAATGAGCAGTTCTTC
J gene: TRBJ2-1
clone size: NA
V gene: TRBV29-1
D gene: TRBD2

CDR3 protein: CASSLANGVGNEQFF
CDR3 DNA: TGCGCCAGCAGCTTGGCGAACGGGGTTGGCAATGAGCAGTTCTTC
J gene: TRBJ2-1
clone size: NA
V gene: TRBV5-1
D gene: NA

CDR3 protein: CASSFGQGMNTEAFF
CDR3 DNA: TGTGCCAGCAGCTTCGGACAGGGGATGAACACTGAAGCTTTCTTT
J gene: TRBJ1-1
clone size: NA
V gene: TRBV7-9
D gene: TRBD1

CDR3 protein: CASSPRTGWGGYTF
CDR3 DNA: TGTGCCAGCAGTCCCAGGACAGGTTGGGGCGGCTACACCTTC
J gene: TRBJ1-2
clone size: NA
V gene: TRBV6-5
D gene: TRBD1

CDR3 protein: CASSSRTANTEAFF
CDR3 DNA: TGTGCCAGCAGTTCGCGGACAGCGAACACTGAAGCTTTCTTT
J gene: TRBJ1-1
clone size: few
V gene: TRBV6-5
D gene: NA

CDR3 protein: CASRHRQGRSQPQHF
CDR3 DNA: TGTGCCAGCAGGCATAGACAGGGTAGGAGTCAGCCCCAGCATTTT
J gene: TRBJ1-5
clone size: NA
V gene: TRBV2
D gene: TRBD1

CDR3 protein: CASTPSLLNTEAFF
CDR3 DNA: TGTGCCAGCACCCCCTCACTTTTGAACACTGAAGCTTTCTTT
J gene: TRBJ1-1
clone size: NA
V gene: TRBV14
D gene: NA

CDR3 protein: CASSVGGTQYF
CDR3 DNA: TGTGCCAGCAGTGTGGGGGGTACGCAGTATTTT
J gene: TRBJ2-3
clone size: NA
V gene: TRBV6-5
D gene: NA

CDR3 protein: CASSLEQGARIKTEAFF
CDR3 DNA: TGCGCCAGCAGCTTGGAGCAGGGGGCTCGTATCAAGACTGAAGCTTTCTTT
J gene: TRBJ1-1
clone size: once
V gene: TRBV5-1
D gene: TRBD1

CDR3 protein: CASSPSGGDEYF
CDR3 DNA: TGTGCCAGCAGCCCCTCAGGCGGGGACGAGTACTTC
J gene: TRBJ2-4
clone size: NA
V gene: TRBV27
D gene: NA

CDR3 protein: CASSLLAGTLGQFF
CDR3 DNA: TGTGCCAGCAGTTTACTAGCGGGGACCCTTGGGCAGTTCTTC
J gene: TRBJ2-1
clone size: NA
V gene: TRBV28
D gene: TRBD2

CDR3 protein: CASRSTGRDQPQHF
CDR3 DNA: TGTGCCAGTAGATCGACAGGTAGAGATCAGCCCCAGCATTTT
J gene: TRBJ1-5
clone size: NA
V gene: TRBV5-3
D gene: NA

CDR3 protein: CASSPGQGIQNTEAFF
CDR3 DNA: TGTGCCAGCTCACCGGGACAGGGGATCCAGAACACTGAAGCTTTCTTT
J gene: TRBJ1-1
clone size: few
V gene: TRBV18
D gene: TRBD1

CDR3 protein: CASSVGPRGPGELFF
CDR3 DNA: TGTGCCAGCAGCGTAGGTCCCCGAGGGCCCGGGGAGCTGTTTTTT
J gene: TRBJ2-2
clone size: NA
V gene: TRBV9
D gene: NA